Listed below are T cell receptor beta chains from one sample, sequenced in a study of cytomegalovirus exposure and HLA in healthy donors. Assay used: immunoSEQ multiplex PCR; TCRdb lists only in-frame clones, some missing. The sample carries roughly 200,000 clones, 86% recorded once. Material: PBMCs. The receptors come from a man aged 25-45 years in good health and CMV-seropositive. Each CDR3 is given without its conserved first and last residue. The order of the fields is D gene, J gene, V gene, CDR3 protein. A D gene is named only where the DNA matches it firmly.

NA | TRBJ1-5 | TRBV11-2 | ASSLVNGQPQH
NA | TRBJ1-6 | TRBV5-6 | ASRRRSSYNSPLH
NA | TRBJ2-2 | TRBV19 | AIGQTGELF
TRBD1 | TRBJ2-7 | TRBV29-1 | SVLGQGASYEQY
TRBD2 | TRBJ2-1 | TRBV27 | ASSPRGGGAYNEQF
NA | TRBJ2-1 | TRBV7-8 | ASSFRENEQF
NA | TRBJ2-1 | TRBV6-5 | ASSFRTKLNEQF
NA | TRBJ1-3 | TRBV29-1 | SVVGWGVNTIY
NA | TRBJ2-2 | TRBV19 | ASSMRGRTGELF
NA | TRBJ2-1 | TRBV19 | ASSIGQYNEQF
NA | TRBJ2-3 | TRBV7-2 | ASSPGHSTDTQY
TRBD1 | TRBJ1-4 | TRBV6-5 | ASSYHFGTVNEKLF
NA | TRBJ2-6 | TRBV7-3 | ASSSAGSGANVLT
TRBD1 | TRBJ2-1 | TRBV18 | ASSLGQGDNEQF
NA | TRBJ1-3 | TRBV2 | ASKKGTDLSGNTIY
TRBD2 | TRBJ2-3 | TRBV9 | ASKGEGSGRRSTDTQY
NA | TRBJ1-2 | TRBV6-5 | ASRETAYYGYT
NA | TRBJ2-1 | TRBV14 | ASSQGFTHEQF
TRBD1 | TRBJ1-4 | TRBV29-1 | SVEGSGGGEKLF
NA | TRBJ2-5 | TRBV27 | ASSLLGETQY
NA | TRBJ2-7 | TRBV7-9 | ASRQGVGYEQY
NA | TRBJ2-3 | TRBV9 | ASSSNPGQSSTDTQY
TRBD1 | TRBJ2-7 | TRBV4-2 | ASSQDAQGASYEQY
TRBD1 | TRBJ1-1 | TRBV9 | ASSPGQGMNTEAF
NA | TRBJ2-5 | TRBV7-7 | ASSTERQETQY
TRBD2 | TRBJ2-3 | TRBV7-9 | ASSRLAVSTDTQY
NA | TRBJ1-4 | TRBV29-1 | SVDFRGDEKLF
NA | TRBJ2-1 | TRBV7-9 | ASSLDRGNRYNEQF
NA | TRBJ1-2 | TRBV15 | ATSRARDGYT
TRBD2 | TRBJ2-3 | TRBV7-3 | ASSPTSARGTQY
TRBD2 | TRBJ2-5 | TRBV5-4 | ASSRGGSLAETQY
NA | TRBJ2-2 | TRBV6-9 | ASSYPTGELF
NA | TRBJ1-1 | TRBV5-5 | ASIWGSENTEAF
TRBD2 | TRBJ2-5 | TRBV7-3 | ASSLGAGAGETQY
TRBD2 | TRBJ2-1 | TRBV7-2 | ASSPNLAGGNNEQF
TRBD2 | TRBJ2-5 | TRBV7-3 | ASTLLLAGGPLETQY
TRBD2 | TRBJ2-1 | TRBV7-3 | ASSQPTSGVNEQF
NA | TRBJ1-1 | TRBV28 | ASSFLWHRVGEAF
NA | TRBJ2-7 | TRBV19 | ASSQMDSSYEQY